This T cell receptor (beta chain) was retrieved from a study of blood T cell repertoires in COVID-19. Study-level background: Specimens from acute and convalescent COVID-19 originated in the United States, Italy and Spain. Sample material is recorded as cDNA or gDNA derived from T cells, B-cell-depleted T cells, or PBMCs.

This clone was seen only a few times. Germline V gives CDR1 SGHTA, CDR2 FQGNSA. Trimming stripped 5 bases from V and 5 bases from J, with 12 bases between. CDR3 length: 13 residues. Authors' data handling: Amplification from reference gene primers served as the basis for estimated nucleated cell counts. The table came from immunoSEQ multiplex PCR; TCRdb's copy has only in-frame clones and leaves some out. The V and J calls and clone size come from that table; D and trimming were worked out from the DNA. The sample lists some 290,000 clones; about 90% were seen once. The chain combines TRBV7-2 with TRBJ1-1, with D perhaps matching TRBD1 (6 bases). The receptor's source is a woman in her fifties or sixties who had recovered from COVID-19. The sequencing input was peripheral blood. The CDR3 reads CASSRTGKTEAFF. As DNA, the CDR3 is TGTGCCAGCAGCCGCACAGGGAAGACTGAAGCTTTCTTT. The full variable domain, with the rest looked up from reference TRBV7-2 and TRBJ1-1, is GAGVSQSPSNKVTEKGKDVELRCDPISGHTALYWYRQSLGQGLEFLIYFQGNSAPDKSGLPSDRFSAERTGGSVSTLTIQRTQQEDSAVYLCASSRTGKTEAFFGQGTRLTVV.